The T cell receptor beta chain described here comes from a study of blood T cell repertoires in COVID-19 (dated by TCRdb to 2020 to 2021). Notes on the research overall: Samples covering the acute and convalescent phases of COVID-19 were provided by collaborators in the United States, Italy and Spain. Deeply sampled blood TCRbeta repertoires from subjects exposed to, actively infected with, or recovered from COVID-19 were included in the dataset. The material from the prospective study consisted of cDNA or gDNA derived from T cells, B-cell-depleted T cells, or PBMCs. The repertoires were made available in a free public database intended to serve as a resource for research on the immune response to SARS-CoV-2. A de-identified subject ID, COVID-19 status, age in years and sex were almost always included in the sample metadata. HLA class I and class II types, where available, came from metadata supplied by the sample provider rather than from assay-based typing. The samples were drawn from the first 160 participants of the ongoing ImmuneRACE study and from under 1,500 subjects provided by 6 global collaborators.

The collaborating institutions used their own protocols to collect whole blood in K2EDTA tubes. For TCRbeta analysis, collaborator samples were shipped as frozen whole blood, as isolated PBMCs, or as DNA extracted from either sample type. As regards this clone: There is no known antigen for this receptor. Base qualities are not provided; no much larger clone lies one nucleotide away.

TCRbeta CDR3 regions were amplified from genomic DNA using the immunoSEQ Assay, a bias-controlled multiplex PCR. The source study handled its data this way. The number of nucleated cells in each sample was estimated from the amplification of reference gene primers within the assay. Sequence reads were collapsed and filtered to measure the absolute abundance of every unique TCRbeta CDR3 rearrangement. For each sample, productive Simpson clonality was calculated as the square root of Simpson's diversity index over productive rearrangements. TCRdb took over this immuneACCESS table, retaining in-frame rearrangements with V and J assigned. Such tables are incomplete; in checked studies, under half of the missing clones stem from an unresolved V gene, and the remainder is unexplained. V, J and clone size reflect that table, while D and trimming were determined from the DNA. This sample gives about 150,000 clones in total; roughly 80% of them show up just once. The ten largest account for less than 15% of the sample.

The CDR3 measures 20 amino acids from cysteine to phenylalanine. The only DNA kept is the CDR3, 60 bases in frame from the first base. The germline V gene specifies SGHVS as CDR1 and FQNEAQ as CDR2. The germline V and J ends show losses of 5 bases and 3 bases respectively, and no gene match explains 13 bases of the junction. Broad study findings and their caveats: Clinical and demographic metadata were provided uncurated, with the amount varying by source and participant.

Here the chain combines TRBV7-8 and TRBJ2-2; TRBD2 aligns with 15 central bases. This clonotype was sampled from a man aged 18 to 29 with active or convalescent COVID-19. Sequenced material: peripheral blood. The CDR3 protein is CASSPGAWTSGREDTGELFF. At the DNA level, the sequence is TGTGCCAGCAGCCCCGGGGCGTGGACTAGCGGGAGGGAGGACACCGGGGAGCTGTTTTTT. The CDR3, completed at both ends by the reference TRBV7-8 and TRBJ2-2 genes, gives the full variable domain GAGVSQSPRYKVAKRGQDVALRCDPISGHVSLFWYQQALGQGPEFLTYFQNEAQLDKSGLPSDRFFAERPEGSVSTLKIQRTQQEDSAVYLCASSPGAWTSGREDTGELFFGEGSRLTVL.